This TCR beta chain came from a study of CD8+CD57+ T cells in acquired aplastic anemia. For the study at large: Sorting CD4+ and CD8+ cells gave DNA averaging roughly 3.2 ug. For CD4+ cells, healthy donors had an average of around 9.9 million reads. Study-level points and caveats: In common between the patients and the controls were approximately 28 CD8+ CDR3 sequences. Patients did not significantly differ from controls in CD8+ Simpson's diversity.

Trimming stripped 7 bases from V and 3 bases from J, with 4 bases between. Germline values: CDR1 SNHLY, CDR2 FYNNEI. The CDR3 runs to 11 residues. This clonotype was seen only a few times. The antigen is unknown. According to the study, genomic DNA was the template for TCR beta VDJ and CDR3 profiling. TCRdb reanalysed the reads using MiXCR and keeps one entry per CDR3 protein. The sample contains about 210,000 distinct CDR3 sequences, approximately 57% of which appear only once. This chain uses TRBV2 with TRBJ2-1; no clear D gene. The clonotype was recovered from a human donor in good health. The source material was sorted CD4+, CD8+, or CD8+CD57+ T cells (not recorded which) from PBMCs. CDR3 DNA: TGTGCCAGCACGGTCTACAATGAGCAGTTCTTC. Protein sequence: CASTVYNEQFF.